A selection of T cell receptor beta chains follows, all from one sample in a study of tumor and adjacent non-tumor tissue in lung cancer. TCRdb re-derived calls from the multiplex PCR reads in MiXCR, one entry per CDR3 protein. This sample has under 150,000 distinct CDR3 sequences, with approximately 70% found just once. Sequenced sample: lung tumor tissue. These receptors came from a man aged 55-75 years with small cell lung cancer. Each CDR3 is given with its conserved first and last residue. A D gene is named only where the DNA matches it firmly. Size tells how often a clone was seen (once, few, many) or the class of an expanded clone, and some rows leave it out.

cdr3_aa: CASSGEQGNIQYF; cdr3_nt: TGTGCCAGCAGTGGGGAACAGGGGAACATTCAGTACTTC; clone_size: .; v_call: TRBV2; j_call: TRBJ2-4; d_call: TRBD1
cdr3_aa: CAGSLSAGWGFYKQYF; cdr3_nt: TGTGCCGGCAGCTTATCAGCAGGCTGGGGCTTCTACAAGCAGTACTTC; clone_size: .; v_call: TRBV11-2; j_call: TRBJ2-7; d_call: .
cdr3_aa: CYASRPSSVRRGEEYF; cdr3_nt: TGCTATGCTTCCCGCCCGTCTAGCGTAAGGAGGGGCGAGGAGTACTTC; clone_size: .; v_call: TRBV20-1; j_call: TRBJ2-7; d_call: .
cdr3_aa: CSARDREETEQSF; cdr3_nt: TGCAGTGCTAGAGACCGTGAGGAGACTGAGCAATCCTTC; clone_size: .; v_call: TRBV20-1; j_call: TRBJ2-1; d_call: .
cdr3_aa: CSVEGTGARRGYIF; cdr3_nt: TGCAGCGTTGAGGGGACAGGGGCCCGGCGTGGCTACATATTC; clone_size: .; v_call: TRBV29-1; j_call: TRBJ1-2; d_call: TRBD1
cdr3_aa: CASSQGTSGSNEQFF; cdr3_nt: TGTGCCAGCAGCCAGGGGACTAGCGGGAGCAATGAGCAGTTCTTC; clone_size: many; v_call: TRBV7-8; j_call: TRBJ2-1; d_call: TRBD2
cdr3_aa: CSVMIAGVGTGELFF; cdr3_nt: TGCAGCGTGATGATAGCGGGAGTCGGCACCGGGGAGCTGTTTTTT; clone_size: many; v_call: TRBV29-1; j_call: TRBJ2-2; d_call: TRBD2
cdr3_aa: CASSYSMRGRAEDTQYF; cdr3_nt: TGTGCCAGCAGTTACTCTATGCGCGGGAGGGCCGAAGATACGCAGTATTTT; clone_size: many; v_call: TRBV6-2/TRBV6-3; j_call: TRBJ2-3; d_call: TRBD2
cdr3_aa: CASNSWTSYESGNEQFF; cdr3_nt: TGTGCCAGCAACTCCTGGACCTCTTACGAGAGCGGCAATGAGCAGTTCTTC; clone_size: .; v_call: TRBV11-2; j_call: TRBJ2-1; d_call: .
cdr3_aa: CASSYSFGILLHEQFF; cdr3_nt: TGTGCCAGCAGTTACTCCTTCGGAATTTTGTTGCATGAGCAGTTCTTC; clone_size: .; v_call: TRBV6-5; j_call: TRBJ2-1; d_call: .
cdr3_aa: CASSLLDSTTNEKLFF; cdr3_nt: TGCGCCAGCAGCTTGTTGGACAGCACAACTAATGAAAAACTGTTTTTT; clone_size: .; v_call: TRBV5-1; j_call: TRBJ1-4; d_call: .
cdr3_aa: CASSLRSDQPQHF; cdr3_nt: TGTGCCAGCAGTTTAAGGTCAGATCAGCCCCAGCATTTT; clone_size: .; v_call: TRBV12-3/TRBV12-4; j_call: TRBJ1-5; d_call: .
cdr3_aa: CTSRGSSSGRNEQYF; cdr3_nt: TGCACGAGCAGGGGCTCGTCTAGCGGGAGGAACGAGCAGTACTTC; clone_size: .; v_call: TRBV5-1; j_call: TRBJ2-7; d_call: TRBD2
cdr3_aa: CASCPDRLRSTDTQYF; cdr3_nt: TGTGCCAGCTGCCCGGACAGGCTTCGTTCAACAGATACGCAGTATTTT; clone_size: .; v_call: TRBV11-2; j_call: TRBJ2-3; d_call: TRBD1
cdr3_aa: CASSSRQGAYYGYTF; cdr3_nt: TGTGCCAGCAGTTCGCGCCAGGGGGCATACTATGGCTACACCTTC; clone_size: .; v_call: TRBV12-3/TRBV12-4; j_call: TRBJ1-2; d_call: TRBD1
cdr3_aa: CFSSLDLAGGTQYF; cdr3_nt: TGTTTCAGCAGCTTAGATCTAGCGGGAGGTACGCAGTATTTT; clone_size: .; v_call: TRBV11-2; j_call: TRBJ2-3; d_call: TRBD2
cdr3_aa: CAWSVGKREAFF; cdr3_nt: TGTGCCTGGAGTGTCGGGAAACGTGAAGCCTTCTTT; clone_size: .; v_call: TRBV30; j_call: TRBJ1-1; d_call: .
cdr3_aa: CASNRRASTDTQYF; cdr3_nt: TGCGCCAGCAACCGGAGGGCTAGCACAGATACGCAGTATTTT; clone_size: .; v_call: TRBV5-1; j_call: TRBJ2-3; d_call: .
cdr3_aa: CASSLSGCGYNEQFF; cdr3_nt: TGTGCCAGCAGCCTTAGCGGGTGTGGCTACAATGAGCAGTTCTTC; clone_size: .; v_call: TRBV11-3; j_call: TRBJ2-1; d_call: TRBD2
cdr3_aa: CASCGAGANTGKLFF; cdr3_nt: TGTGCCAGCTGTGGGGCAGGGGCGAACACCGGGAAGCTGTTTTTT; clone_size: .; v_call: TRBV2; j_call: TRBJ2-2; d_call: .
cdr3_aa: CASSDYSGGAYEQYF; cdr3_nt: TGTGCCAGCAGCGATTACTCAGGGGGAGCTTATGAGCAGTACTTC; clone_size: .; v_call: TRBV5-6; j_call: TRBJ2-7; d_call: TRBD1
cdr3_aa: CIVIYNEQFF; cdr3_nt: TGCATCGTTATCTACAATGAGCAGTTCTTC; clone_size: .; v_call: TRBV29-1; j_call: TRBJ2-1; d_call: .
cdr3_aa: CASSPLAGGINDEQFF; cdr3_nt: TGTGCCAGCAGCCCCTTAGCGGGAGGGATTAACGATGAGCAGTTCTTC; clone_size: few; v_call: TRBV6-5; j_call: TRBJ2-1; d_call: TRBD2
cdr3_aa: CASSQGGDNYGYTF; cdr3_nt: TGTGCCAGCAGTCAGGGCGGTGATAATTATGGCTACACCTTC; clone_size: .; v_call: TRBV28; j_call: TRBJ1-2; d_call: .
cdr3_aa: CASKRDTTEAFF; cdr3_nt: TGTGCCAGCAAACGGGACACCACTGAAGCTTTCTTT; clone_size: .; v_call: TRBV6-5; j_call: TRBJ1-1; d_call: .
cdr3_aa: CASGSTRGNGELFF; cdr3_nt: TGTGCCAGCGGGTCGACTCGGGGAAACGGGGAGCTGTTTTTT; clone_size: few; v_call: TRBV6-1; j_call: TRBJ2-2; d_call: .
cdr3_aa: CSARSNEKLFF; cdr3_nt: TGCAGTGCTAGGTCCAATGAAAAACTGTTTTTT; clone_size: many; v_call: TRBV20-1; j_call: TRBJ1-4; d_call: .
cdr3_aa: CVSSPLGWDIEAFF; cdr3_nt: TGTGTCAGCAGTCCTTTGGGTTGGGACATTGAAGCTTTCTTT; clone_size: .; v_call: TRBV11-2; j_call: TRBJ1-1; d_call: .
cdr3_aa: CSAMGDRILTNYGYAF; cdr3_nt: TGTAGTGCTATGGGGGACCGAATCCTTACTAACTATGGCTACGCCTTC; clone_size: .; v_call: TRBV20-1; j_call: TRBJ1-2; d_call: .
cdr3_aa: CASNELLIGQGDYGYTF; cdr3_nt: TGTGCCAGCAATGAATTGTTAATAGGGCAGGGCGACTATGGCTACACCTTC; clone_size: once; v_call: TRBV6-1; j_call: TRBJ1-2; d_call: .
cdr3_aa: CTSSLVIYNEQFF; cdr3_nt: TGTACCAGCAGCTTAGTAATATACAATGAGCAGTTCTTC; clone_size: .; v_call: TRBV7-8; j_call: TRBJ2-1; d_call: .
cdr3_aa: CSVPSSGVNTGELFF; cdr3_nt: TGCAGTGTGCCTTCCTCAGGGGTAAACACCGGGGAGCTGTTTTTT; clone_size: .; v_call: TRBV20-1; j_call: TRBJ2-2; d_call: .
cdr3_aa: CAISQTNSPLHF; cdr3_nt: TGTGCCATCAGCCAGACTAATTCACCCCTCCACTTT; clone_size: medium-sized; v_call: TRBV10-3; j_call: TRBJ1-6; d_call: .
cdr3_aa: CASSNREQNYGYTF; cdr3_nt: TGCGCCAGCAGCAACAGGGAACAAAACTATGGCTACACCTTC; clone_size: once; v_call: TRBV5-1; j_call: TRBJ1-2; d_call: .
cdr3_aa: CSARAGLAGLYNEQLF; cdr3_nt: TGCAGTGCTAGAGCCGGACTAGCAGGATTATACAATGAGCAGCTCTTC; clone_size: .; v_call: TRBV20-1; j_call: TRBJ2-1; d_call: TRBD2
cdr3_aa: CACNFWSNLAGDTQYF; cdr3_nt: TGTGCCTGCAACTTTTGGAGTAACCTAGCAGGGGATACGCAGTATTTT; clone_size: .; v_call: TRBV11-1; j_call: TRBJ2-3; d_call: .
cdr3_aa: CASSFPGLAGALDYNEQFF; cdr3_nt: TGCGCCAGCAGCTTCCCCGGACTAGCGGGAGCTCTCGACTACAATGAGCAGTTCTTC; clone_size: .; v_call: TRBV5-1; j_call: TRBJ2-1; d_call: TRBD2
cdr3_aa: CASNQREHYEHYF; cdr3_nt: TGTGCCAGCAACCAGCGGGAACACTACGAGCACTACTTC; clone_size: .; v_call: TRBV7-9; j_call: TRBJ2-7; d_call: TRBD2
cdr3_aa: CANSLGIFYNEQFF; cdr3_nt: TGTGCCAACAGCTTAGGTATATTTTACAATGAGCAGTTCTTC; clone_size: .; v_call: TRBV7-9; j_call: TRBJ2-1; d_call: .
cdr3_aa: CATSDLGGAEDEQFF; cdr3_nt: TGTGCCACCAGTGATTTAGGTGGCGCTGAGGATGAGCAGTTCTTC; clone_size: .; v_call: TRBV24-1; j_call: TRBJ2-1; d_call: .
cdr3_aa: CASSQDSYNEQFF; cdr3_nt: TGTGCCAGCAGCCAAGACTCCTACAATGAGCAGTTCTTC; clone_size: many; v_call: TRBV12-3/TRBV12-4; j_call: TRBJ2-1; d_call: .
cdr3_aa: CASGGSSYNEQFF; cdr3_nt: TGCGCCAGCGGGGGGAGCTCCTACAATGAGCAGTTCTTC; clone_size: .; v_call: TRBV10-2; j_call: TRBJ2-1; d_call: .
cdr3_aa: CASNTPALVAKNIQYF; cdr3_nt: TGTGCCAGCAACACACCCGCATTGGTAGCCAAGAACATTCAGTACTTC; clone_size: .; v_call: TRBV6-6; j_call: TRBJ2-4; d_call: .
cdr3_aa: CVSSFGPGTAYGYTF; cdr3_nt: TGTGTCAGCAGCTTCGGACCCGGGACGGCCTATGGCTACACCTTC; clone_size: .; v_call: TRBV7-9; j_call: TRBJ1-2; d_call: .
cdr3_aa: CASSSGTANSSLHF; cdr3_nt: TGTGCTAGCAGCTCCGGGACGGCCAATTCATCCCTCCACTTT; clone_size: once; v_call: TRBV11-3; j_call: TRBJ1-6; d_call: .
cdr3_aa: CSISTGTGVTYNEQFF; cdr3_nt: TGTTCCATCAGCACAGGGACAGGAGTAACCTACAATGAGCAGTTCTTC; clone_size: .; v_call: TRBV10-3; j_call: TRBJ2-1; d_call: TRBD1
cdr3_aa: CASSLVPPTQSHSNTGDLFF; cdr3_nt: TGCGCCAGCAGCCTAGTTCCCCCCACGCAGTCCCACTCGAACACCGGGGACTTGTTTTTT; clone_size: .; v_call: TRBV4-1; j_call: TRBJ2-2; d_call: .
cdr3_aa: CASHRDSTDTQYF; cdr3_nt: TGTGCCAGCCACCGGGACAGCACAGATACGCAGTATTTT; clone_size: many; v_call: TRBV12-3/TRBV12-4; j_call: TRBJ2-3; d_call: .
cdr3_aa: CASSPVWWANAEVFF; cdr3_nt: TGTGCCAGCAGCCCCGTGTGGTGGGCGAACGCTGAAGTTTTCTTT; clone_size: .; v_call: TRBV7-9; j_call: TRBJ1-1; d_call: .
cdr3_aa: CASSSRTSGSTGELFF; cdr3_nt: TGTGCCAGCAGCTCGAGGACTAGCGGGAGCACCGGGGAGCTGTTTTTT; clone_size: .; v_call: TRBV7-9; j_call: TRBJ2-2; d_call: TRBD2